This T cell receptor (beta chain) was profiled in a study of tumor and adjacent non-tumor tissue in lung cancer. Study-wide points: Tumor tissue had significantly higher TCR diversity than normal lung. Patients with more diverse tumor TCRs had worse survival.

Three rounds of nested PCR, following a modified ARM-PCR protocol, produced the TCRbeta library. TCRdb reprocessed the multiplex PCR reads with MiXCR, giving one entry per CDR3 protein. The profile covers some 100,000 distinct CDR3 sequences, with 75% to 85% appearing a single time and 30% taken by the ten largest. This CDR3 has 14 residues. From germline, CDR1 is MNHNS and CDR2 SASEGT. No cell sorting was done before RNA was extracted from the tissue. The normal lung tissue was taken more than 3 cm from the tumor edge. In regard to this clonotype: Antigen: not known. The junction departs from germline at one end; a sequencing error may be responsible.

This chain uses TRBV6-1 with TRBJ2-5, with 8 bases that match TRBD2. Sequencing input: distant non-tumor lung tissue. The origin of this receptor is a man aged 55 to 70 with small cell lung cancer. CDR3 DNA: TGTGCCAGCTCCCGGGGGGGAGGCCAAGGGACCCAGTACTTC. Translation gives CASSRGGGQGTQYF.